This TCR beta chain is from a study of graft-versus-host responses after intestinal transplantation. The CDR3 runs 17 residues. CDR1 is LGHNA, CDR2 YSLEER, per germline. Trimming removed 0 bases at V and 8 bases at J, with 19 bases between. This clone was counted only a few times. Sequenced by immunoSEQ multiplex PCR; TCRdb stores in-frame clones only, minus some. The data hold fewer than 75,000 clones, with about 90% observed a single time. This specimen consisted of PBMCs, obtained 26 days after transplant. V gene TRBV4-3 combines with J gene TRBJ1-4; D unclear. This TCR was sampled from a human patient who received an intestinal transplant, so some T cells may come from the graft donor. The CDR3 loop reads CASSQEWVSDSGEKLFF. CDR3 coding DNA: TGCGCCAGCAGCCAAGAGTGGGTCTCCGATTCCGGGGAAAAACTGTTTTTT.